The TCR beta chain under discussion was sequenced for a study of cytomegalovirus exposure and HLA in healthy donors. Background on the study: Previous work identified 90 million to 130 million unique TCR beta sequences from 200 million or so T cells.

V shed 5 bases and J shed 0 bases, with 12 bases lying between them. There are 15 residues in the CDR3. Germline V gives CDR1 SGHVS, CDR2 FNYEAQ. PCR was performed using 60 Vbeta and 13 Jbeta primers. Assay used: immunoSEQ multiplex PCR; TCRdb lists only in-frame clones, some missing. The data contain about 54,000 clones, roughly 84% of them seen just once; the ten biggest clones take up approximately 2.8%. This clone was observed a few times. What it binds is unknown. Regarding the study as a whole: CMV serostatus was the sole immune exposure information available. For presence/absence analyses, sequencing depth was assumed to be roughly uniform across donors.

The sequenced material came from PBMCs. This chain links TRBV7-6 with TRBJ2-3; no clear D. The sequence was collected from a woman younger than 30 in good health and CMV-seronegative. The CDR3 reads CASSILVGSTDTQYF. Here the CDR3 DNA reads TGTGCCAGCAGCATCCTCGTCGGTAGCACAGATACGCAGTATTTT.